This T cell receptor beta chain was observed in a study of T-cell reconstitution after alpha-beta-depleted transplantation in children. Points from the study as a whole: Reportedly, roughly two months post-transplant, alpha-beta T cells arose from several hundred expanded graft clones. A year had passed since transplant, and T-cell counts and diversity by then came mostly from newly produced T cells.

This CDR3 spans 13 amino acids. Trimming took 1 base from V and 2 from J, leaving 5 bases between them. Germline CDR1 reads DFQATT; CDR2 reads SNEGSKA (reference sequence). This clonotype has at least ten counts. Its antigen is currently unknown. Preparation of the TCRbeta library used unique molecular identifiers. One entry per CDR3 protein results from TCRdb running MiXCR on the PCR reads. The sample consists of 200,000 to 250,000 distinct CDR3 sequences, roughly 7.1% of them appearing once. The chain has TRBV20-1 and TRBJ2-2; no clear D. The sequenced sample was PBMCs, obtained before TCRalphabeta/CD19-depleted stem cell transplant. The receptor comes from a boy younger than 10 with acute lymphoblastic leukemia, due to receive a stem cell transplant. The CDR3 nucleotides are TGCAGTGCTAGAGCCCCCAACACCGGGGAGCTGTTTTTT. Translating gives CSARAPNTGELFF.